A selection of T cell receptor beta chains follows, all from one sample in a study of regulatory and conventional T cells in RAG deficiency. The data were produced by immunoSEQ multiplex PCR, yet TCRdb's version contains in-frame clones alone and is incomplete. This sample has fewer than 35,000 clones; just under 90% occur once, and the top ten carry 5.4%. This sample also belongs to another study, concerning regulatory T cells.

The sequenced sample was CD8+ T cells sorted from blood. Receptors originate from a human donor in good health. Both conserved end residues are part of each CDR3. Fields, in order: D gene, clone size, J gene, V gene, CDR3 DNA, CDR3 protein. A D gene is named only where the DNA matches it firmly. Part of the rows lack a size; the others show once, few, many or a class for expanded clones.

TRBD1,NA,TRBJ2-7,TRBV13,TGTGCCAGCAGCCCCGGACAGGGGAGCTACGAGCAGTACTTC,CASSPGQGSYEQYF
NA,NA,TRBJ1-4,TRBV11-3,TGTGCCAGCAGCTTGACTGAGGAGGATGAAAAACTGTTTTTT,CASSLTEEDEKLFF
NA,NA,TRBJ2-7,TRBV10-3,TGTGCCATCAGTGAAGGGTCTTCCCGAACCTACGAGCAGTACTTC,CAISEGSSRTYEQYF
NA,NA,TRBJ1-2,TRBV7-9,TGTGCCAGCAGCTTAGGGGAGAAGGGAGGGCTGGCTGGCTACACCTTC,CASSLGEKGGLAGYTF
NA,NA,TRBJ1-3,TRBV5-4,TGTGCCAGCAGCTTGGGGTGGAGCTCTGGAAACACCATATATTTT,CASSLGWSSGNTIYF
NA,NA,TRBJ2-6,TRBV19,TGTGCCAGTAGTCATGTGGCGACAAAATCACAAAGTCGGGCCAACGTCCTGACTTTC,CASSHVATKSQSRANVLTF
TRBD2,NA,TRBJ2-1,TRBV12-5,TGTGCTAGTGGCCGCGGAGGACTAGCGGGAGTCGGAGAGCAGTTCTTC,CASGRGGLAGVGEQFF
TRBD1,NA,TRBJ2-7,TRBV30,TGTGCCTGGAGTCTAAGACAGGGGGTGGGAATTTACGAGCAGTACTTC,CAWSLRQGVGIYEQYF
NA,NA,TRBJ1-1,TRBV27,TGTGCCAGCAGTTCCAGCGCGACTCCTGAAGCTTTCTTT,CASSSSATPEAFF
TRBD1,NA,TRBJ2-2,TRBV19,TGTGCCAGTAGTACCAGACAGGGAATTAACACCGGGGAGCTGTTTTTT,CASSTRQGINTGELFF
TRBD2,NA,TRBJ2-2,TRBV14,TGTGCCAGCAGCCAAGATCTGGGGACTAGCGGGTCAACCGGGGAGCTGTTTTTT,CASSQDLGTSGSTGELFF
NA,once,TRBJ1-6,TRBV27,TGTGCCAGCACCTTAGCGGGGGGCGGTAATTCACCCCTCCACTTT,CASTLAGGGNSPLHF
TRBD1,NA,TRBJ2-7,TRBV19,TGTGCCAGTAGTGACAAGGACAGGGGGCCGAACTACGAGCAGTACTTC,CASSDKDRGPNYEQYF